The 15 T cell receptor beta chains in this list originate from one sample, sequenced in a study of TIL therapy for anti-PD-1-resistant metastatic lung cancer. The sample's time point: pre-treatment sample, taken before nivolumab and TIL therapy. Most excised metastases sampled were pleural nodules or supraclavicular lymph nodes. Sequencing used immunoSEQ v3. Measured with immunoSEQ multiplex PCR; TCRdb has only the in-frame clones, and not every one. The table includes about 7,200 clones, roughly 80% detected once. Specimen: tumor tissue, collected at baseline. Every receptor here comes from a person aged 25 to 80 with non-small cell lung cancer.

This clone appeared a few times. J is TRBJ1-1 and V is TRBV30; D uncertain. The germline V and J ends were trimmed by 2 bases and 5 bases, with 6 bases remaining between them. Germline V gene sequence: CDR1 GTSNPN, CDR2 SVGIG (reference sequence). The CDR3 runs to 11 residues. CDR3 in DNA: TGTGCCTGGAGTCCGGGGACTGAAGCTTTCTTT. Protein product: CAWSPGTEAFF. Variable domain in full (rest from reference TRBV30 and TRBJ1-1): SQTIHQWPATLVQPVGSPLSLECTVEGTSNPNLYWYRQAAGRGLQLLFYSVGIGQISSEVPQNLSASRPQDRQFILSSKKLLLSDSGFYLCAWSPGTEAFFGQGTRLTVV.

The chain carries TRBV27 and TRBJ1-1, with 9 nucleotides matching TRBD1. The CDR3 length is 15 residues. Per the germline V gene, CDR1 is MNHEY and CDR2 is SMNVEV (reference sequence). Trimming took 0 bases from V and 6 from J; bases not matched to a gene: 5. Here the CDR3 reads CASSLSPDRGSEAFF. CDR3 nucleotide sequence: TGTGCCAGCAGTTTATCCCCTGACAGGGGGTCTGAAGCTTTCTTT.

Only one count was recorded for this clone. The chain has TRBV5-5 and TRBJ2-1; D possibly matches TRBD1 or TRBD2 (5 bases each). The CDR3 is 14 amino acids. V was trimmed by 0 bases and J by 4 bases, leaving 8 bases between them. Looked up from germline, CDR1 is SGHKS and CDR2 is YYEKEE (reference sequence). The CDR3 region has the DNA TGTGCCAGCAGCTTGGTGGGGACGTACAATGAGCAGTTCTTC. Residues: CASSLVGTYNEQFF.

CDR3: CASSPLLDRGRTEAFF. For the CDR3, the DNA is TGTGCCAGTAGCCCTCTCCTGGACAGGGGAAGGACTGAAGCTTTCTTT. The chain couples TRBV19 to TRBJ1-1; 9 bases match TRBD1. This CDR3 has 16 residues. Trimming removed 6 bases from V and 5 bases from J; junction bases left unmatched: 13. The germline gives CDR1 LNHDA, CDR2 SQIVND (reference sequence).

The chain recombines TRBV9 with TRBJ2-1; 7 bases match TRBD2. The CDR3 consists of 15 residues. Germline-derived CDR1 and CDR2 are SGDLS and YYNGEE. V was pared by 3 bases and J by 6 bases, with 9 bases of the junction left unmatched. DNA of the CDR3: TGTGCCAGCAGCGCCAGCGGGAACAGTGGCAATGAGCAGTTCTTC. Translation: CASSASGNSGNEQFF.

The rearrangement uses TRBV9 and TRBJ2-2; D may match TRBD1 or TRBD2 (5 bases each). Germline-derived CDR1 and CDR2 are SGDLS and YYNGEE. The CDR3 contains 15 residues. V was clipped by 0 bases and J by 5 bases, with 11 bases between them. The CDR3 DNA sequence: TGTGCCAGCAGCGTAGAGGGGCGAGGGACCGGGGAGCTGTTTTTT. Translation: CASSVEGRGTGELFF.

The chain couples TRBV7-9 to TRBJ2-1; 8 nucleotides line up with TRBD2. V lost 2 bases and J lost 4; bases outside the gene matches: 7. CDR3 size: 16 residues. Germline V gene lookup returns CDR1 SEHNR and CDR2 FQNEAQ (reference sequence). CDR3 region: CASSLSGGRSYNEQFF. CDR3 nucleotides: TGTGCCAGCAGCTTAAGCGGGGGACGAAGTTACAATGAGCAGTTCTTC.

The chain recombines TRBV28 with TRBJ1-5; D might be TRBD1 (5 bases). This CDR3 spans 15 amino acids. CDR1 and CDR2 from the germline V gene are MDHEN and SYDVKM. V lost 7 bases and J 7 bases, leaving 20 bases between the germline ends. For the CDR3, the DNA is TGTGCCAGCACCCCTAGGGACCGGGCTAGGCAGCCCCAGCATTTT. Encoded protein: CASTPRDRARQPQHF. Filled out from reference TRBV28 and TRBJ1-5, the complete variable domain reads DVKVTQSSRYLVKRTGEKVFLECVQDMDHENMFWYRQDPGLGLRLIYFSYDVKMKEKGDIPEGYSVSREKKERFSLILESASTNQTSMYLCASTPRDRARQPQHFGDGTRLSIL.

The V call is TRBV11-2, the J call TRBJ2-3; possible D gene TRBD2, 7 bases. V lost 2 bases and J 4 bases, leaving 13 bases between the germline ends. The germline V gene has CDR1 SGHAT and CDR2 FQNNGV. CDR3 length equals 15 residues. The chain's CDR3 is CASSLHAGAADTQYF. Here the CDR3 DNA reads TGTGCCAGCAGCTTACACGCGGGGGCCGCAGATACGCAGTATTTT.

Points on this clone: This sample includes further DNA sequences coding for the same CDR3. This chain connects TRBV7-2 to TRBJ1-5, with D tentatively TRBD1 (6 bases). The CDR3 is 14 amino acids. The germline CDR1 and CDR2 sequences are SGHTA and FQGNSA. V was clipped by 5 bases and J by 6 bases, with 14 bases between them. CDR3 bases: TGTGCCAGCAGCCGACGGGGGGCGGGTCAGCCCCAGCATTTT. This encodes CASSRRGAGQPQHF.

The rearrangement links TRBV6-6 to TRBJ1-1; weak D call: TRBD1 (6 bases). Germline V gives CDR1 MNHNY, CDR2 SVGAGI (reference sequence). The CDR3 sequence is 16 residues long. The germline V and J ends were trimmed by 7 bases and 3 bases, with 21 bases remaining between them. CDR3 protein: CASILGGAGVDTEAFF. The CDR3 DNA reads as TGTGCCAGCATCCTTGGGGGCGCGGGGGTGGACACTGAAGCTTTCTTT.

This clone is a singleton in its sample. The chain links TRBV5-5 to TRBJ1-6; no clear D. V gave up 4 bases and J gave up 4 bases, with 15 bases separating them. In germline, CDR1 is SGHKS, CDR2 YYEKEE (reference sequence). The CDR3 is 16 residues long. This CDR3 is CASSSLGISYNSPLHF. The CDR3, as DNA: TGTGCCAGCAGCAGCCTGGGGATCTCGTATAATTCACCCCTCCACTTT.

This chain uses TRBV5-1 with TRBJ1-1; D is possibly TRBD1 (6 bases). The CDR3 consists of 14 residues. Germline-derived CDR1 and CDR2 are SGHRS and YFSETQ. Trimming stripped 3 bases from V and 2 bases from J, with 11 bases between. The CDR3 bases are TGCGCCAGCAGCTCAAGGACAGCTAACACTGAAGCTTTCTTT. Protein: CASSSRTANTEAFF.

V usage is TRBV27 and J usage is TRBJ2-6, with 10 bases identical to TRBD1. CDR1 MNHEY and CDR2 SMNVEV come from the germline V gene (reference sequence). CDR3 size: 20 residues. Germline trimming cut 5 bases from V and 2 bases from J; bases unmatched to any gene: 15. CDR3 sequence reads: CASSPTTPGQGYPGANVLTF. The CDR3 DNA follows: TGTGCCAGCAGTCCCACAACCCCGGGACAGGGGTACCCTGGGGCCAACGTCCTGACTTTC.

The chain combines TRBV19 with TRBJ2-5, with D unclear. CDR1 and CDR2 (germline): LNHDA, SQIVND (reference sequence). This CDR3 spans 16 amino acids. V lost 3 bases and J 0 bases, leaving 14 bases between the germline ends. The CDR3 DNA sequence: TGTGCCAGTAGTATCGTAAGGGTGGGGAACCAAGAGACCCAGTACTTC. This codes for CASSIVRVGNQETQYF.